The entry below describes one TCR beta chain. These data belong to a study of blood T cell repertoires in COVID-19. V lost 5 bases to trimming and J lost 1 base, with 8 bases between them. Germline lookup yields CDR1 LGHNT and CDR2 FRNRAP. The CDR3 sequence is 13 residues long. Some clones are missing from TCRdb's copy, which holds only in-frame ones; the method was immunoSEQ multiplex PCR. There are approximately 470,000 clones in the sample; around 90% occur only once, and roughly 0.7% lies in the top ten. The recovered donors of Cohort 3 showed two negative PCRs, clearance, or symptom resolution. The source of this sequence is a woman aged 18-30 years who had recovered from COVID-19. The chain carries TRBV12-5 and TRBJ1-1, with D unclear. The sample comprised PBMCs or T cells enriched from blood (not recorded which). The CDR3 protein is CASGREGNTEAFF. The DNA of the CDR3 is TGTGCTAGTGGTCGAGAGGGGAACACTGAAGCTTTCTTT.